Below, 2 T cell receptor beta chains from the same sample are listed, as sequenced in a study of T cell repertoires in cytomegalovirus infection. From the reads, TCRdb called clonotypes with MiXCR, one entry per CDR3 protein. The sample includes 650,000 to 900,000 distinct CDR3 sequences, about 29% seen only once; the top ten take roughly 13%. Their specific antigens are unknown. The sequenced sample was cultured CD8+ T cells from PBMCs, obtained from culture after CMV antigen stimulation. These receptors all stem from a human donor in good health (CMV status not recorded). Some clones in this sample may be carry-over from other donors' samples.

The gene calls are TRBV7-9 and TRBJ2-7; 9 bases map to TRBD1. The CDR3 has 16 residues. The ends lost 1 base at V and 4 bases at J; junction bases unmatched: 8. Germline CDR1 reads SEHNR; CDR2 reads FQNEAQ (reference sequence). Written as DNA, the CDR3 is TGTGCCAGCAGCTTAGAATACCGGACAGGGGATTACGAGCAGTACTTC. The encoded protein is CASSLEYRTGDYEQYF.

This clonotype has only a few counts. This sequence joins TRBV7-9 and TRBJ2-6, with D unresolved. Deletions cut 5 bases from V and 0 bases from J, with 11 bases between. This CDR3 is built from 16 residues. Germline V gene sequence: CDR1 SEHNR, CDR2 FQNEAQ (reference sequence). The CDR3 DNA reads TGTGCCAGCAGCACTCCGACCACCTCTGGGGCCAACGTCCTGACTTTC. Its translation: CASSTPTTSGANVLTF.